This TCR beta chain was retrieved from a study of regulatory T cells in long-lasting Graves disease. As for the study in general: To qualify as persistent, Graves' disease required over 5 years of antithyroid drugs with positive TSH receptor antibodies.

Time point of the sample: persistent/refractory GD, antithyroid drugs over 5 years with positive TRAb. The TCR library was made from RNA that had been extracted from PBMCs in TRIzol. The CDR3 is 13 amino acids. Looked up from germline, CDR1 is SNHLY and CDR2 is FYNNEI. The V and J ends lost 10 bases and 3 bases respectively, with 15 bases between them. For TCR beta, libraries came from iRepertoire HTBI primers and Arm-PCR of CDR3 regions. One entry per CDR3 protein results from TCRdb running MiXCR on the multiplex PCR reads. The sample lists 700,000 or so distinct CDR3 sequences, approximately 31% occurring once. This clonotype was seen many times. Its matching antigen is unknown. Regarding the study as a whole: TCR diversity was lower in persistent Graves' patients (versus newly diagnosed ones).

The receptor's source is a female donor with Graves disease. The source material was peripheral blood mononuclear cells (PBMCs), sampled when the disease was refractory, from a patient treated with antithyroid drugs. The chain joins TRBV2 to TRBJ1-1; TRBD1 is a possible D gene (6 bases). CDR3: CATLDSLDTEAFF. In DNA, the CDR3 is TGTGCCACCTTGGACAGCCTTGACACTGAAGCTTTCTTT.